The rows below give T cell receptor beta chains drawn from one sample of a study of T cells in Graves' hyperthyroidism and ophthalmopathy. MiXCR, run by TCRdb on the multiplex PCR reads, gives a single entry per CDR3 protein. The data show approximately 380,000 distinct CDR3 sequences, about 14% seen once. Specimen: blood. These receptor sequences come from a middle-aged man with Graves' ophthalmopathy. CDR3s include the opening cysteine and the closing phenylalanine or tryptophan. A D gene is named only where the DNA matches it firmly. Not every row has a clone size; where given, it reads once, few, many or a size class.

clone_size,v_call,j_call,d_call,cdr3_nt,cdr3_aa
many,TRBV3-1,TRBJ2-2,TRBD1,TGTGCCAGCAGCCCAGGGACAGGGGAAACCGGGGAGCTGTTTTTT,CASSPGTGETGELFF
many,TRBV10-3,TRBJ2-5,TRBD1,TGTGCCATCAGGGCGACAGGGGAAGAGACCCAGTACTTC,CAIRATGEETQYF
few,TRBV7-7,TRBJ1-4,NA,TGTGCTAGCAGCTTTAGGGATCCCGGGACAATTAATGAAAAACTGTTTTTT,CASSFRDPGTINEKLFF
NA,TRBV5-6,TRBJ2-2,TRBD2,TGTGCCAGCAGCTTGTTTCTAGCGGGAAACACCGGGGAGCTGTTTTTT,CASSLFLAGNTGELFF
few,TRBV19,TRBJ1-1,NA,TGTGCCAGTAGTATACGGCGCCTCGGGGACGAAGCTTTCTTT,CASSIRRLGDEAFF
NA,TRBV20-1,TRBJ2-7,TRBD2,TGCAGTGCTAGAGGACTAGCGGGGGGGTACGAGCAGTACTTC,CSARGLAGGYEQYF
many,TRBV30,TRBJ2-3,NA,TGTGCCTGGAGTGTACCAGGGGTACCTAGCACAGATACGCAGTATTTT,CAWSVPGVPSTDTQYF
many,TRBV4-2,TRBJ2-7,TRBD1,TGTGCCAGCAGCCAAGATTACGGGACAGGGTTCGAGCAGTACTTC,CASSQDYGTGFEQYF
many,TRBV27,TRBJ2-1,TRBD2,TGTGCCAGCCGCTTAGCGGGAGGGTATGAGCAGTTCTTC,CASRLAGGYEQFF
many,TRBV27,TRBJ2-2,NA,TGTGCCAGCAGTTTTGTAGGTCTAAGTGGCACCGGGGAGCTGTTTTTT,CASSFVGLSGTGELFF
NA,TRBV10-1,TRBJ2-1,NA,TGCGCCAGCAGTGAGTCGACGGCCAGAAGAACCAATGAGCAGTTCTTC,CASSESTARRTNEQFF
many,TRBV15,TRBJ2-1,NA,TGTGCCACCAGCAGACCGACTGGGTACAATGAGCAGTTCTTC,CATSRPTGYNEQFF
NA,TRBV6-1,TRBJ2-2,NA,TGTGCCAGCAACATAGGTCTGGACGCCCTTTCGACCACCGGGGAGCTGTTTTTT,CASNIGLDALSTTGELFF
many,TRBV20-1,TRBJ1-5,NA,TGCAGTGCTAGAGATTTAAGGGGCGCAGGTTTTCAGCCCCAGCATTTT,CSARDLRGAGFQPQHF
NA,TRBV7-9,TRBJ2-7,TRBD2,TGTGCCAGCACCAGAGCGGGGGGTTACTACGAGCAGTACTTC,CASTRAGGYYEQYF
few,TRBV29-1,TRBJ1-4,NA,TGCAGCGCTGAGGACGGAGAACTGTTTTTT,CSAEDGELFF
few,TRBV27,TRBJ1-5,NA,TGTGCCAGCAGTTTAGGGCTGGGGGCCAATCAGCCCCAGCATTTT,CASSLGLGANQPQHF
NA,TRBV5-1,TRBJ2-7,TRBD2,TGCGCCAGCAGCTACGGGGGCAGCGGGAGGACCTACGAGCAGTACTTC,CASSYGGSGRTYEQYF